This is a list of T cell receptor beta chains from one sample in a study of blood T cell repertoires in COVID-19. This table comes from immunoSEQ multiplex PCR, and its TCRdb copy is limited to in-frame clones, with some not included. The sample yields under 350,000 clones, around 90% seen once. The sample taken for sequencing was peripheral blood. These receptors originate from a woman between 25 and 40 years old with COVID-19, enrolled during active disease. CDR3s include the opening cysteine and the closing phenylalanine or tryptophan. Each record gives: J gene, V gene, D gene, CDR3 protein. D genes are given only for firm matches.

TRBJ1-1 TRBV5-5 TRBD1 CASSHWTGTAEAFF
NA TRBV20-1 NA CSASGRALREQFF
TRBJ2-3 TRBV3-1/TRBV3-2 NA CASSPSGDTQYF
TRBJ1-5 TRBV7-2 NA CASSLSLAQPQHF
TRBJ2-2 TRBV21-1 NA CASSKEEGGVPMFSGELFF
TRBJ1-6 TRBV7-9 TRBD1 CASSLGAGGDSPLHF
TRBJ2-3 TRBV30 NA CAWRDSRKDTQYF
TRBJ1-5 TRBV28 TRBD1 CASRSRGRGNQPQHF
TRBJ2-7 TRBV6-2/TRBV6-3 TRBD1 CASSYVGQENFEQYF
TRBJ2-1 TRBV3-1/TRBV3-2 NA CASSPSTNYNEQFF
TRBJ2-1 TRBV4-1 NA CASRVRAGHPHNEQFF
TRBJ2-7 TRBV4-3 NA CASSRKTGQGYEQYF
TRBJ2-1 TRBV28 TRBD2 CASSPPSTSGIGEQFF
TRBJ1-1 TRBV29-1 TRBD1 CSVANWDSPNTEAFF